This T cell receptor (beta chain) was sequenced for a study of shared clonotypes between healthy human individuals. The study, taken as a whole, reports: Naive CD4 clonotype sharing across several donors was roughly 5%.

The DNA input per sorted-subset replicate PCR was about 180 ng, corresponding to 28,000 or so T cell genomes. The repertoire was sequenced with immunoSEQ multiplex PCR; TCRdb's copy has only in-frame clones and lacks some. The table lists about 700,000 clones, 92% of them singletons, with 24% in the top ten. A remark on this clone: Its specificity is not known.

This CDR3 is built from 15 residues. Looked up from germline, CDR1 is MNHEY and CDR2 is SMNVEV (reference sequence). With 6 bases clipped from V and 3 bases from J, the junction kept 10 bases outside the gene matches. CD8 cells regarded as naive lacked CD45RO, were positively chosen for CCR7, and omitted terminally differentiated effector memory CD45RA+ cells. Donors were Caucasian adults residing in Nashville, Tennessee, USA. The rearrangement uses TRBV27 and TRBJ2-7; 8 bases map to TRBD1. This TCR came from a young man in good health. Sequences were obtained from naive CD8+ T cells sorted from blood. CDR3 protein: CASRPGGGGDYEQYF. The CDR3 nucleotides read TGTGCCAGCAGACCAGGGGGCGGAGGGGACTACGAGCAGTACTTC.